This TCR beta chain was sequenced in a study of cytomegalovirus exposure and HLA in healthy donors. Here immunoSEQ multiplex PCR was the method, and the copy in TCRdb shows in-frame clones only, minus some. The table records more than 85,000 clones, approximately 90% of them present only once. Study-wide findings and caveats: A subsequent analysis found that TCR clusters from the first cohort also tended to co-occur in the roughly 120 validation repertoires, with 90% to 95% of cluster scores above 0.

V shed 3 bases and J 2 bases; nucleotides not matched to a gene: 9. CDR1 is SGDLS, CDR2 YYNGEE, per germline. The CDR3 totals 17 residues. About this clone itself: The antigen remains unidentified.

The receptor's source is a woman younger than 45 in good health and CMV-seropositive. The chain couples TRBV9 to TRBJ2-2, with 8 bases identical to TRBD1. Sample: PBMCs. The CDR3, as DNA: TGTGCCAGCAGCGCTCGACAGACAGGGGCCAACACCGGGGAGCTGTTTTTT. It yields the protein CASSARQTGANTGELFF.